This is a list of T cell receptor beta chains from one sample in a study of Ad26.COV2.S vaccination and SARS-CoV-2 variants. Sequencing used immunoSEQ multiplex PCR; TCRdb keeps in-frame clones, though not all of them. Here the sample spans about 280,000 clones, approximately 89% being singletons. This sample comprised peripheral blood, obtained in a trial of Ad26.COV2.S vaccine versus placebo. These receptors were taken from a person between 18 and 65 years old who received the Ad26.COV2.S COVID-19 vaccine or a placebo. The CDR3 runs from the conserved cysteine through the conserved F or W. The order of the fields is D gene, J gene, V gene, clone size, CDR3 DNA, CDR3 protein. A D gene is named only where the DNA matches it firmly. Clone size is stated in some rows and not others, as once, few, many or a class when expanded.

-	TRBJ2-5	TRBV7-2	few	TGTGCCAGCAGCTTAGGGTCTTCGGTAGAGACCCAGTACTTC	CASSLGSSVETQYF
TRBD2	TRBJ2-1	TRBV18	-	TGTGCCAGCTCACCATGGGCTAGCGGAAGGAGGGAGGGTGAGCAGTTCTTC	CASSPWASGRREGEQFF
TRBD1	TRBJ1-2	TRBV2	-	TGTGCCAGTACAGGGGAACGACTCCCCGGCTACACCTTC	CASTGERLPGYTF
-	TRBJ1-1	TRBV7-2	-	TGTGCGGCAGGGCAGAACACTGAAGCTTTCTTT	CAAGQNTEAFF
-	TRBJ2-5	TRBV3-1/TRBV3-2	-	TGTGCCAGCAGGGGCTTATGGGTGGAAGGAGAGACCCAGTACTTC	CASRGLWVEGETQYF
-	TRBJ1-1	TRBV7-2	-	TGTGCCAGCAGCTACCAGGGGCCGGGGAGCCCTGAAGCTTTCTTT	CASSYQGPGSPEAFF
TRBD1	TRBJ2-3	TRBV7-9	once	TGTGCCAGCAGCAGGGGGACAGGGGGCTTTTTTCTGGCCCCCACAGATACGCAGTATTTT	CASSRGTGGFFLAPTDTQYF
-	TRBJ1-3	TRBV3-1/TRBV3-2	once	TGTGCCAGCAGCCAAACCACAGGGTCTGGAAACACCATATATTTT	CASSQTTGSGNTIYF
TRBD1	TRBJ1-4	TRBV2	-	TGTGCCAGCAGAACAGGGGGAATTACTTCAACTAATGAAAAACTGTTTTTT	CASRTGGITSTNEKLFF
-	TRBJ2-2	TRBV12-5	-	TGTGCTAGTGGTTTGACCCGGAGGGGGGGCATTCTCTCTTTGGGCGGGGAGCTGTTTTTT	CASGLTRRGGILSLGGELFF
-	TRBJ1-4	TRBV15	-	TGTGCCACCCAACGAGGGGACGGGGAAAAACTGTTTTTT	CATQRGDGEKLFF
-	TRBJ1-2	TRBV6-5	-	TGTGCCAGCAGCCCCGACAGGAACTATGGCTACACCTTC	CASSPDRNYGYTF
-	TRBJ2-3	TRBV7-9	-	TGTGCCAGCAGCTCCCGACAGGAGACTAGCACAGATACGCAGTATTTT	CASSSRQETSTDTQYF
-	TRBJ2-5	TRBV7-9	-	TGTGCCAGCAGCTTACCTTCGTATTACCAAGAGACCCAGTACTTC	CASSLPSYYQETQYF
-	TRBJ1-3	TRBV5-1	-	TGCGCCAGCAGCGCAGCGGGGCCTGGAAACACCATATATTTT	CASSAAGPGNTIYF
TRBD2	TRBJ2-5	TRBV5-1	-	TGCGCCAGCAGCTACGGACTAGCGGGGGGTCTGTACCAAGAGACCCAGTACTTC	CASSYGLAGGLYQETQYF